This T cell receptor (beta chain) was identified during a study of blood T cell repertoires in COVID-19. On the study more broadly: From T cells, B-cell-depleted T cells, or PBMCs came the material, which was cDNA or gDNA.

Germline CDR1 reads SGHVS; CDR2 reads FQNEAQ. The CDR3 has 14 amino acids. V shed 7 bases and J shed 5 bases, with 14 bases lying between them. Repertoires were generated with immunoSEQ multiplex PCR, while TCRdb's copy carries only in-frame clones and drops some. The sample has about 54,000 clones, around four fifths seen once. The chain is built from TRBV7-8 and TRBJ2-2; tentatively, D is TRBD1 (5 bases). The specimen was peripheral blood. The TCR sequence derives from a human donor in a cohort sampled during active COVID-19. CDR3 DNA: TGTGCCAGCACCTATACAGGAGTTACCGGGGAGCTGTTTTTT. Amino acid sequence: CASTYTGVTGELFF.